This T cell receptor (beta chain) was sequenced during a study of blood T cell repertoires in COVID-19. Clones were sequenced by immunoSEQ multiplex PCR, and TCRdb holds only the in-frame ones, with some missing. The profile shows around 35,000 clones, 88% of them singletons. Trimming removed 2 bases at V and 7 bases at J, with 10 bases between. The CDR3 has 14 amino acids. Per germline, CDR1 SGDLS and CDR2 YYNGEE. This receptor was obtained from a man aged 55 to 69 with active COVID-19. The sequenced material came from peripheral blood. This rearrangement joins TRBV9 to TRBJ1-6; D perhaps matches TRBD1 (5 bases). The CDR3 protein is CASSVQGENSPLHF. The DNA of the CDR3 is TGTGCCAGCAGCGTGCAGGGCGAGAATTCACCCCTCCACTTT.